The 2 T cell receptor beta chains reported below all come from one sample, sequenced in a study of cytomegalovirus exposure and HLA in healthy donors. The PCR was carried out with 60 Vbeta primers and 13 Jbeta primers. Some clones are missing from TCRdb's copy, which holds only in-frame ones; the method was immunoSEQ multiplex PCR. The sample contains 100,000 or so clones, about 80% of which appear only once. The material sequenced was PBMCs. The receptor set was obtained from a young man in good health and CMV-seronegative.

The chain recombines TRBV7-2 with TRBJ2-3; no definite D call. The CDR3 is 12 residues long. V shed 0 bases and J shed 7 bases, with 5 bases lying between them. Per germline, CDR1 SGHTA and CDR2 FQGNSA. In DNA form, the CDR3 reads TGTGCCAGCAGCTTAGCACAATATACGCAGTATTTT. Translated: CASSLAQYTQYF. Together with reference TRBV7-2 and TRBJ2-3, the CDR3 gives the full variable domain: GAGVSQSPSNKVTEKGKDVELRCDPISGHTALYWYRQSLGQGLEFLIYFQGNSAPDKSGLPSDRFSAERTGGSVSTLTIQRTQQEDSAVYLCASSLAQYTQYFGPGTRLTVL.

This clone was observed a few times. J is TRBJ2-7 and V is TRBV9; D unresolved. Germline V gene sequence: CDR1 SGDLS, CDR2 YYNGEE. The V end was cut by 0 bases, the J end by 3 bases, with 7 bases between. CDR3 length: 13 residues. This chain's CDR3 is CASSVVSGYEQYF. The DNA for the CDR3 is TGTGCCAGCAGCGTAGTGTCAGGCTACGAGCAGTACTTC.